This TCR beta chain was captured by sequencing in a study of blood T cell repertoires in COVID-19. Study background: There were acute and convalescent COVID-19 samples, and they came from the United States, Italy and Spain. T cells, B-cell-depleted T cells, or PBMCs provided the cDNA or gDNA that served as material.

How the authors handled the data: Counts of nucleated cells, estimated from reference gene primer amplification, were obtained. Sequencing was performed with immunoSEQ multiplex PCR; in TCRdb, only in-frame clones are kept and a portion is missing. V, J and clone size were drawn from that table, and D and trimming were deduced from the DNA. The sample gives 650,000 to 800,000 clones, around 90% of which show up once; approximately 0.25% is in the top ten. Specimen: peripheral blood. The sequence derives from a woman between 18 and 29 years old with acute or convalescent COVID-19.

The CDR3 protein is CASSNEQTNSYEQYF. DNA for the CDR3: TGTGCCAGCAGCAATGAGCAGACAAACTCCTACGAGCAGTACTTC. The chain recombines TRBV2 with TRBJ2-7; D unclear. V dropped 6 bases and J dropped 0 bases, with 15 bases sitting between them. This CDR3 contains 15 residues. The germline gives CDR1 SNHLY, CDR2 FYNNEI. Complete variable domain (other parts from reference TRBV2 and TRBJ2-7): EPEVTQTPSHQVTQMGQEVILRCVPISNHLYFYWYRQILGQKVEFLVSFYNNEISEKSEIFDDQFSVERPDGSNFTLKIRSTKLEDSAMYFCASSNEQTNSYEQYFGPGTRLTVT.